Listed here is a single T cell receptor beta chain. TCRdb's copy holds only in-frame clones and misses some; the assay was immunoSEQ multiplex PCR. The data show tens of thousands of clones, 85% to 90% seen once. The sample is drawn from a study of technical replicates of blood from a handful of donors. CDR3 length: 18 amino acids. Unmatched junction bases numbered 12, after V lost 5 bases and J lost 2 bases. Germline V gene data show CDR1 as SGHTA and CDR2 as FQGNSA. The source material was PBMCs. The sequence came from a human donor in good health. Some clones in this sample may be carry-over from other donors' samples. The V call is TRBV7-2, the J call TRBJ2-2; 9 nucleotides align to TRBD2. CDR3 DNA sequence: TGTGCCAGCAGCGAACCGGGACTAGCAAGCCGAAACACCGGGGAGCTGTTTTTT. It codes for CASSEPGLASRNTGELFF.